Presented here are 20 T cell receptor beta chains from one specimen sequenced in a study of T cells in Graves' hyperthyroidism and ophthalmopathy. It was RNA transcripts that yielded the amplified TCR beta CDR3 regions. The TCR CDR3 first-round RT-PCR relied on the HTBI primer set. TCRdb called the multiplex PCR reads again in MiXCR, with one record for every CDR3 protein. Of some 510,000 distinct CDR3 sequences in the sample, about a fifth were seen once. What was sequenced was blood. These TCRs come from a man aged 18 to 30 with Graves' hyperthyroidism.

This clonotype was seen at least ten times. As DNA, the CDR3 is TGTGCCAGCAGTGGAACCATGAACTATGGCTACACCTTC. This gives the protein CASSGTMNYGYTF. This chain joins TRBV6-1 and TRBJ1-2; D is undetermined. The CDR3 spans 13 residues. Germline CDR1 and CDR2: MNHNS and SASEGT. V was clipped by 4 bases and J by 2 bases, with 8 bases between them.

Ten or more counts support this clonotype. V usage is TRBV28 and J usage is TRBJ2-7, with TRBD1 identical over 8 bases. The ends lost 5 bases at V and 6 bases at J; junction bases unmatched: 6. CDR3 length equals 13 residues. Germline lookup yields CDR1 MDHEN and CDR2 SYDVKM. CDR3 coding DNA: TGTGCCAGCAGTGTCTCAGGGGGCAGCGAGCAGTACTTC. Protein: CASSVSGGSEQYF.

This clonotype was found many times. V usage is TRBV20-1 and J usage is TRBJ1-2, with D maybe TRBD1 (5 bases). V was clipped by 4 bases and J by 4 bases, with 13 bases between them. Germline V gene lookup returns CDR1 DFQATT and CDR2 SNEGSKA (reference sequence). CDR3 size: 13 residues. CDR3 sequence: CSATLTGTYGYTF. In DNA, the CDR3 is TGCAGTGCTACGTTAACCGGGACCTATGGCTACACCTTC.

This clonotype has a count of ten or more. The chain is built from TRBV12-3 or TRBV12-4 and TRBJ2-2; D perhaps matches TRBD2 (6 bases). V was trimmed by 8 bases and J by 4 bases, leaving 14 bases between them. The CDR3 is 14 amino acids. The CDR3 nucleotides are TGTGCCAGCCTCCTGGGACTTTTCACCGGGGAGCTGTTTTTT. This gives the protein CASLLGLFTGELFF.

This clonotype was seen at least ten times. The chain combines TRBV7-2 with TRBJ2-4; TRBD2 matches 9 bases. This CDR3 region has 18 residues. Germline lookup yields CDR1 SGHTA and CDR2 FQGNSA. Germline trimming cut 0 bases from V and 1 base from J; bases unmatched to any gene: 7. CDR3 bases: TGTGCCAGCAGCTTAGCGGCTAGCGGGGTCCTTGCCAAAAACATTCAGTACTTC. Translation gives CASSLAASGVLAKNIQYF.

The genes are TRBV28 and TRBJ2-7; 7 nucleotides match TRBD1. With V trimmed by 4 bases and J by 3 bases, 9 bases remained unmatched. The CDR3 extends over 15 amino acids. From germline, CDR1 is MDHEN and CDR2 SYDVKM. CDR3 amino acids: CASSYSGQNHYEQYF. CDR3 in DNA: TGTGCCAGCAGTTACTCGGGACAGAACCACTACGAGCAGTACTTC.

The CDR3 is CASSLDQSTGAGELFF. As DNA, the CDR3 is TGTGCCAGCAGCTTAGACCAATCTACAGGGGCCGGGGAGCTGTTTTTT. The genes are TRBV11-2 and TRBJ2-2, with 7 bases aligning to TRBD1. Losses at the gene ends were 0 bases for V and 6 bases for J; bases not matched to a gene: 7. Germline CDR1 SGHAT, CDR2 FQNNGV. This CDR3 is built from 16 residues.

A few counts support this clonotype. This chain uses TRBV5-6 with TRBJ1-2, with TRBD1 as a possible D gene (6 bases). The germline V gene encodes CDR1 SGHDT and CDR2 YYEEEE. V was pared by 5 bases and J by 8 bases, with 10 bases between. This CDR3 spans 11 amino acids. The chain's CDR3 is CASRQTGGYTF. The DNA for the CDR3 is TGTGCCAGCAGGCAGACAGGAGGCTACACCTTC. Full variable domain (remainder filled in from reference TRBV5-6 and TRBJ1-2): DAGVTQSPTHLIKTRGQQVTLRCSPKSGHDTVSWYQQALGQGPQFIFQYYEEEERQRGNFPDRFSGHQFPNYSSELNVNALLLGDSALYLCASRQTGGYTFGSGTRLTVV.

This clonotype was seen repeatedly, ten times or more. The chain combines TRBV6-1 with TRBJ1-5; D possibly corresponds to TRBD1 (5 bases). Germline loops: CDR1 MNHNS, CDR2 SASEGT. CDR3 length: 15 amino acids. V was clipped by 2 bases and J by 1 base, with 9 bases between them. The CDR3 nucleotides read TGTGCCAGCAGTGAACGATGGGGGAGCAATCAGCCCCAGCATTTT. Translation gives CASSERWGSNQPQHF.

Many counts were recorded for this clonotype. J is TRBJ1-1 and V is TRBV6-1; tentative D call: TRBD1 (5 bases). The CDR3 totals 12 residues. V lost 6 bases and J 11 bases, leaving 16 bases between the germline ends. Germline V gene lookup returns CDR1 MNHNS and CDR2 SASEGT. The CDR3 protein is CASRATGRGAFF. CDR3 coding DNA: TGTGCCAGCAGGGCGACGGGGCGCGGGGCTTTCTTT.

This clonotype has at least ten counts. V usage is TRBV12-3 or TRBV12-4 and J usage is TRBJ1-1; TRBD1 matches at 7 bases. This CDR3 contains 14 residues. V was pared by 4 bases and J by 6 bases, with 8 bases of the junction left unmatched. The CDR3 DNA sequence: TGTGCCAGCAGTTCACAACAGGGGACCCCTGAAGCTTTCTTT. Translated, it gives CASSSQQGTPEAFF.

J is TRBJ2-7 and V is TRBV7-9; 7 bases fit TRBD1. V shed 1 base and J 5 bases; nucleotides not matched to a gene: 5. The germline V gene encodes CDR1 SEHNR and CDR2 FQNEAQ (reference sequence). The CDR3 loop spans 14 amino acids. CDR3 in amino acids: CASSLVGQQHEQYF. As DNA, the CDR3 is TGTGCCAGCAGCTTAGTGGGACAGCAGCACGAGCAGTACTTC.

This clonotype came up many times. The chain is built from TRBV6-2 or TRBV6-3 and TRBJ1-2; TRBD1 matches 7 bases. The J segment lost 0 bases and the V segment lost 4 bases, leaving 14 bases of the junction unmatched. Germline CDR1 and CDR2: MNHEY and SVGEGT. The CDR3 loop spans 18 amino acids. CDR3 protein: CASSFIRPGQPTNYGYTF. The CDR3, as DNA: TGTGCCAGCAGTTTCATCCGACCGGGACAGCCAACTAACTATGGCTACACCTTC.

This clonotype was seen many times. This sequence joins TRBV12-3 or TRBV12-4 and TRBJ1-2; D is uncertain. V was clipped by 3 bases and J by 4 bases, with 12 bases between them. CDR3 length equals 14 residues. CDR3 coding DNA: TGTGCCAGCAGTTTGATCGCGTCCAGCTATGGCTACACCTTC. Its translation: CASSLIASSYGYTF.

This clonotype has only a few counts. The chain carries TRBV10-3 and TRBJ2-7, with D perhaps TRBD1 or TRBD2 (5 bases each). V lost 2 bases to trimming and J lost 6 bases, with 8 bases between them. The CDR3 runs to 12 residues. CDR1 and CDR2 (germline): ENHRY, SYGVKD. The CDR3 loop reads CAISEAGAEQYF. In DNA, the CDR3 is TGTGCCATCAGTGAGGCCGGGGCCGAGCAGTACTTC.

The CDR3 reads CSPKEGSPEAFF. CDR3 in DNA: TGCAGCCCGAAGGAGGGGAGCCCTGAAGCTTTCTTT. V and J are TRBV29-1 and TRBJ1-1; D is perhaps TRBD1 (5 bases). The V and J ends lost 8 bases and 6 bases respectively, with 16 bases between them. The CDR3 sequence is 12 residues long. The germline CDR1 and CDR2 sequences are SQVTM and ANQGSEA.

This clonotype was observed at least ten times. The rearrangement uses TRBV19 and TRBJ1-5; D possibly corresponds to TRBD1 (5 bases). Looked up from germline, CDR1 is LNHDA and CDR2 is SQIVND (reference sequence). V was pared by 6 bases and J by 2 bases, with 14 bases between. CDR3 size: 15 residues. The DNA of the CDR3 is TGTGCCAGTAGCGTTCTGGACACTGGCAATCAGCCCCAGCATTTT. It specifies CASSVLDTGNQPQHF. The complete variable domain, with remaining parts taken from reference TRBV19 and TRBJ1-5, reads DGGITQSPKYLFRKEGQNVTLSCEQNLNHDAMYWYRQDPGQGLRLIYYSQIVNDFQKGDIAEGYSVSREKKESFPLTVTSAQKNPTAFYLCASSVLDTGNQPQHFGDGTRLSIL.

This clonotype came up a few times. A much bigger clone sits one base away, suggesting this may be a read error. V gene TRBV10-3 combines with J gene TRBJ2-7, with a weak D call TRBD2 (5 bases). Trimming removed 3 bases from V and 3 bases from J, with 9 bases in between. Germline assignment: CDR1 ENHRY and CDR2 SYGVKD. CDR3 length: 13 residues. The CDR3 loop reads CAISDGEFYEQYF. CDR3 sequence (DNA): TGTGCCATCAGTGACGGGGAATTCTACGAGCAGTACTTC.

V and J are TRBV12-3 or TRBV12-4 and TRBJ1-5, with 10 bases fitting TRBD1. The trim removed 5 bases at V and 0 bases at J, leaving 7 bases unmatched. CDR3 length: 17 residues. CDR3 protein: CASSPGQGGNSNQPQHF. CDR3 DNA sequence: TGTGCCAGCAGTCCCGGACAGGGGGGAAATAGCAATCAGCCCCAGCATTTT.

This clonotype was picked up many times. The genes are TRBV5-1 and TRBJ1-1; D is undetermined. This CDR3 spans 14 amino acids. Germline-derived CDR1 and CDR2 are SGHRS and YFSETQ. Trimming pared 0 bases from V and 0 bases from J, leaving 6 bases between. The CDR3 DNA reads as TGCGCCAGCAGCTTGGATGCCTTGAACACTGAAGCTTTCTTT. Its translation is CASSLDALNTEAFF. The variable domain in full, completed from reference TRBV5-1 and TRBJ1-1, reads KAGVTQTPRYLIKTRGQQVTLSCSPISGHRSVSWYQQTPGQGLQFLFEYFSETQRNKGNFPGRFSGRQFSNSRSEMNVSTLELGDSALYLCASSLDALNTEAFFGQGTRLTVV.